The source of this T cell receptor beta chain is a study of blood T cell repertoires in COVID-19. Across the study: The United States, Italy and Spain provided the acute and convalescent COVID-19 samples. In each case, the material was cDNA or gDNA derived from T cells, B-cell-depleted T cells, or PBMCs.

The CDR3 loop spans 15 amino acids. Germline V gene data show CDR1 as MNHEY and CDR2 as SVGEGT. Trimming removed 1 base from V and 3 bases from J, with 10 bases in between. In the source study's methods: Reference gene primer amplification in the assay estimated nucleated cell counts. The table came from immunoSEQ multiplex PCR; TCRdb's copy has only in-frame clones and leaves some out. V and J calls plus clone size are reproduced from that table; the DNA served to infer D and trimming. Of around 260,000 clones listed, about 89% are singletons. The chain uses TRBV6-2 or TRBV6-3 and TRBJ1-5, with D hard to call. The receptor was isolated from a man in his thirties or forties with acute or convalescent COVID-19. What was sequenced was peripheral blood. The CDR3, as DNA: TGTGCCAGCAGTTACTTTTCGGGGAACAATCAGCCCCAGCATTTT. It yields the protein CASSYFSGNNQPQHF.